The present T cell receptor (beta chain) was sequenced within a study of CD8 T cells in Susac syndrome. An input of about 0.45 to 1 ug of RNA was subjected to reverse transcription using random hexamers. TCRdb recomputed calls from the immunoSEQ multiplex PCR reads with MiXCR, one row per CDR3 protein. Of about 210,000 distinct CDR3 sequences listed, nearly 97% were seen once; the top ten hold roughly 0.1%. The CDR3 totals 11 residues. Germline trimming cut 4 bases from V and 10 bases from J; bases unmatched to any gene: 0. Germline CDR1 reads SNHLY; CDR2 reads FYNNEI. Sample: CD4+ T cells from PBMCs. The rearrangement links TRBV2 to TRBJ2-1, with 8 bases that match TRBD2. The sequence was collected from a human donor with multiple sclerosis. The CDR3 DNA reads as TGTGCCAGCAGTGGACTAGCGGAGCAGTTCTTC. Protein product: CASSGLAEQFF.